The 18 T cell receptor beta chains given below trace back to one sample, sequenced in a study of T cell responses to AZD1222 COVID-19 vaccine. The protocol was immunoSEQ multiplex PCR, while the TCRdb copy is restricted to in-frame clones and leaves out a portion. The sample holds approximately 94,000 clones, roughly 90% seen once. Source: peripheral blood, taken on day 0 of AZD1222 vaccination. These TCRs come from an adult in good health.

This chain connects TRBV4-3 to TRBJ2-3, with a tentative D call TRBD2 (6 bases). The CDR3 runs to 16 residues. V was shortened by 1 base and J by 2 bases, with 13 bases between the two germline ends. CDR1 and CDR2 (germline): LGHNA, YSLEER. The CDR3: CASSQARGTPTDTQYF. DNA of the CDR3: TGCGCCAGCAGCCAAGCTCGCGGGACCCCCACAGATACGCAGTATTTT.

The rearrangement uses TRBV7-9 and TRBJ1-3; weak D call: TRBD1 (5 bases). This CDR3 has 16 residues. The ends were cut back, 2 bases at V and 1 base at J, with 12 bases in the middle. The germline CDR1 and CDR2 sequences are SEHNR and FQNEAQ (reference sequence). The CDR3 loop reads CASSLTRGNSGNTIYF. DNA for the CDR3: TGTGCCAGCAGCTTAACGAGGGGAAATTCTGGAAACACCATATATTTT. Supplemented by reference TRBV7-9 and TRBJ1-3, the full variable domain reads DTGVSQNPRHKITKRGQNVTFRCDPISEHNRLYWYRQTLGQGPEFLTYFQNEAQLEKSRLLSDRFSAERPKGSFSTLEIQRTEQGDSAMYLCASSLTRGNSGNTIYFGEGSWLTVV.

The chain joins TRBV7-2 to TRBJ1-1; D gene unclear. Looked up from germline, CDR1 is SGHTA and CDR2 is FQGNSA. The CDR3 extends over 15 amino acids. V shed 1 base and J shed 7 bases, with 16 bases lying between them. The CDR3 region is CASSLGLEPLNEAFF. The CDR3 bases are TGTGCCAGCAGCTTAGGATTAGAACCTCTAAATGAAGCTTTCTTT.

This clone appeared a few times. The genes are TRBV5-6 and TRBJ2-7; D is uncertain. The CDR3 spans 14 residues. Trimming shortened V by 2 bases and J by 1 base, and 10 bases separated the two germline ends. Germline V gene data show CDR1 as SGHDT and CDR2 as YYEEEE. DNA of the CDR3: TGTGCCAGCAGCTTCGGGCTATTTTCCTACGAGCAGTACTTC. It translates to CASSFGLFSYEQYF.

V and J are TRBV29-1 and TRBJ1-1; 11 bases are shared with TRBD1. The CDR3 length is 15 residues. V was clipped by 5 bases and J by 0 bases; unmatched bases: 5. Germline V CDR1 and CDR2: SQVTM, ANQGSEA. CDR3 sequence reads: CSVYGQGAVNTEAFF. CDR3 nucleotides: TGCAGCGTTTACGGACAGGGGGCCGTGAACACTGAAGCTTTCTTT.

The V gene is TRBV7-6, the J gene TRBJ2-7; 8 nucleotides agree with TRBD1. Trimming cost V 3 bases and J 5 bases; bases outside gene matches: 6. This CDR3 contains 14 residues. Germline CDR1 and CDR2: SGHVS and FNYEAQ. Written as DNA, the CDR3 is TGTGCCAGCAGCTTTCAACAGGGGGGCAACGAGCAGTACTTC. Translating gives CASSFQQGGNEQYF.

On this clone: This specimen includes other DNA sequences encoding the same CDR3. The rearrangement uses TRBV18 and TRBJ2-5, with D unclear. Germline V gene data show CDR1 as KGHSH and CDR2 as LQKENI. The ends were cut back, 3 bases at V and 1 base at J, with 0 bases in the middle. The CDR3 runs 11 residues. The CDR3 here is CASSPQETQYF. As DNA, the CDR3 is TGTGCCAGCTCACCCCAAGAGACCCAGTACTTC.

This chain uses TRBV27 with TRBJ1-1, with TRBD1 matching over 7 bases. The CDR3 totals 14 residues. With 4 bases clipped from V and 4 bases from J, the junction kept 6 bases outside the gene matches. The V gene's germline CDR1 is MNHEY and CDR2 SMNVEV (reference sequence). The CDR3 spells CASSWAGGPTEAFF. In DNA form, the CDR3 reads TGTGCCAGCAGTTGGGCAGGGGGACCCACTGAAGCTTTCTTT.

V and J are TRBV5-4 and TRBJ2-1, with D maybe TRBD2 (6 bases). V was clipped by 2 bases and J by 6 bases, with 18 bases between them. This CDR3 region has 16 residues. Germline V gene sequence: CDR1 SGHNT, CDR2 YYREEE (reference sequence). Written as DNA, the CDR3 is TGTGCCAGCAGCTTAGTGGAGTCGGGAGTGGGCAATGAGCAGTTCTTC. This gives the protein CASSLVESGVGNEQFF.

The V call is TRBV27, the J call TRBJ1-1; maybe TRBD1 (6 bases). Germline loops: CDR1 MNHEY, CDR2 SMNVEV (reference sequence). The CDR3 contains 13 residues. V was trimmed by 6 bases and J by 4 bases, leaving 12 bases between them. The CDR3 is CASRPGGGTEAFF. Written as DNA, the CDR3 is TGTGCCAGCAGACCCGGAGGGGGCACTGAAGCTTTCTTT.

The CDR3 loop is CASSQGQNTEAFF. CDR3 nucleotides: TGTGCCAGCTCACAGGGACAGAACACTGAAGCTTTCTTT. This chain joins TRBV18 and TRBJ1-1; possible D gene TRBD1, 6 bases. V was trimmed by 4 bases and J by 1 base, leaving 7 bases between them. Germline assignment: CDR1 KGHSH and CDR2 LQKENI. The CDR3 is made up of 13 amino acids.

The chain combines TRBV24-1 with TRBJ1-3; TRBD1 is a possible D gene (5 bases). V was trimmed by 7 bases and J by 2 bases, leaving 8 bases between them. The CDR3 totals 13 residues. Germline V gene data show CDR1 as KGHDR and CDR2 as SFDVKD. The CDR3 bases are TGTGCCACCAGGCCGGGGGCTGGAAACACCATATATTTT. This codes for CATRPGAGNTIYF.

The rearrangement uses TRBV29-1 and TRBJ2-7; D unresolved. Trimming stripped 4 bases from V and 2 bases from J, with 3 bases between. The CDR3 covers 10 residues. Germline CDR1 reads SQVTM; CDR2 reads ANQGSEA. The CDR3 bases are TGCAGCGTTGGGACCTACGAGCAGTACTTC. Translation gives CSVGTYEQYF.

The gene calls are TRBV18 and TRBJ2-1; D possibly corresponds to TRBD2 (6 bases). Trimming removed 3 bases at V and 8 bases at J, with 8 bases between. This CDR3 is built from 12 residues. Germline V gene lookup returns CDR1 KGHSH and CDR2 LQKENI. CDR3 residues: CASSPWEDEQFF. The CDR3, as DNA: TGTGCCAGCTCACCCTGGGAGGATGAGCAGTTCTTC. The entire variable domain, with the rest obtained from reference TRBV18 and TRBJ2-1, is as follows: NAGVMQNPRHLVRRRGQEARLRCSPMKGHSHVYWYRQLPEEGLKFMVYLQKENIIDESGMPKERFSAEFPKEGPSILRIQQVVRGDSAAYFCASSPWEDEQFFGPGTRLTVL.

Written as DNA, the CDR3 is TGTGCCAGTAATAGGGACGGAAACTATGGCTACACCTTC. Its protein product is CASNRDGNYGYTF. The chain combines TRBV19 with TRBJ1-2, with D tentatively TRBD1 (5 bases). This CDR3 region has 13 residues. In germline, CDR1 is LNHDA, CDR2 SQIVND (reference sequence). The V gene lost 7 bases and the J gene lost 2 bases, with 11 bases spanning the gap. Variable domain in full (rest from reference TRBV19 and TRBJ1-2): DGGITQSPKYLFRKEGQNVTLSCEQNLNHDAMYWYRQDPGQGLRLIYYSQIVNDFQKGDIAEGYSVSREKKESFPLTVTSAQKNPTAFYLCASNRDGNYGYTFGSGTRLTVV.

This clone was counted once. This chain links TRBV2 with TRBJ1-2, with D possibly matching TRBD1 (5 bases). Trimming stripped 4 bases from V and 1 base from J, with 10 bases between. The germline V gene encodes CDR1 SNHLY and CDR2 FYNNEI. The CDR3 runs 14 residues. The CDR3 loop is CASSVQALNYGYTF. The CDR3 nucleotides are TGTGCCAGCAGTGTACAGGCTCTTAACTATGGCTACACCTTC.

V and J are TRBV2 and TRBJ2-7, with 8 bases identical to TRBD1. This CDR3 has 13 amino acids. CDR1 is SNHLY and CDR2 is FYNNEI in the germline V gene. Trimming took 6 bases from V and 7 from J; bases not matched to a gene: 8. The CDR3, as DNA: TGTGCCAGCAGGGGGACAGGCAACGGGGAGCAGTACTTC. The encoded protein is CASRGTGNGEQYF. Based on the CDR3 plus reference TRBV2 and TRBJ2-7, the full variable domain is EPEVTQTPSHQVTQMGQEVILRCVPISNHLYFYWYRQILGQKVEFLVSFYNNEISEKSEIFDDQFSVERPDGSNFTLKIRSTKLEDSAMYFCASRGTGNGEQYFGPGTRLTVT.

The chain is built from TRBV3-1 (or the pseudogene TRBV3-2) and TRBJ2-2, with D hard to call. Trimming took off 3 bases at V and 4 bases at J, with 12 bases between the two ends. This CDR3 is built from 15 residues. Germline values: CDR1 LGHDT, CDR2 YNNKEL (reference sequence). The CDR3 protein is CASSQPSVGTGELFF. CDR3 nucleotides: TGTGCCAGCAGCCAGCCCTCAGTCGGCACCGGGGAGCTGTTTTTT.